The T cell receptor beta chain described here comes from a study of blood T cell repertoires in COVID-19 (dated by TCRdb to 2019 to 2021). Turning to the overall study: Collaborator samples came from the United States, Italy and Spain and covered acute and convalescent phases of COVID-19. The repertoires were released in a freely available public database meant as a resource for research on the immune response to SARS-CoV-2. The sample metadata nearly always contained a de-identified subject ID, COVID-19 status, age in years and sex. The prospective study material was composed of cDNA or gDNA derived from T cells, B-cell-depleted T cells, or PBMCs. Where available, HLA class I and class II types were taken from metadata supplied by the sample provider and were not determined by assay-based typing. The samples were drawn from the first 160 participants of the ongoing ImmuneRACE study and from under 1,500 subjects provided by 6 global collaborators. Subjects who had been exposed to COVID-19, were actively infected with it, or had recovered from it provided the deeply sampled blood TCRbeta repertoires that made up the dataset.

With respect to this clone: Its antigen remains unidentified. It has no much larger one-base neighbor in the sample; base qualities were not kept.

Study-wide conclusions, independent of this receptor: How much clinical and demographic metadata was included differed by source and by participant, and the metadata was provided uncurated.

Taken from cysteine to phenylalanine, the CDR3 has 11 residues. The retained sequence is limited to the CDR3, 33 bases, with the frame set at the first base. Taken from the germline V gene, the CDR1 and CDR2 loops are SGHAT and FQNNGV. Trimming at the junction amounts to 5 bases on V and 10 bases on J, and the germline ends lie 8 bases apart. In Seattle, one collaborating source enrolled patients while the infection was active and tracked those patients longitudinally over the course of disease. Whole blood was collected in K2EDTA tubes by collaborating institutions according to the institutions' own protocols. For TCRbeta analysis, collaborators shipped samples in one of three forms: frozen whole blood, isolated PBMCs, or DNA extracted from either of those sample types. TCRbeta CDR3 regions were amplified from genomic DNA by means of the immunoSEQ Assay, a bias-controlled multiplex PCR. Concerning the study's data processing: The number of nucleated cells in each sample was estimated by amplification of reference gene primers within the assay. Sequence reads were collapsed and filtered to measure the absolute abundance of every unique TCRbeta CDR3 rearrangement. For each sample, productive Simpson clonality was calculated as the square root of Simpson's diversity index over productive rearrangements. TCRdb stores this immuneACCESS table with in-frame sequences only. Part of the clones is absent; in the studies checked, under half of the shortfall reflects unresolved V genes, and no reason is known for the rest. V, J and clone size reflect that table, while D and trimming were determined from the DNA. In all, the sample holds about 420,000 clones, and around 90% of those were seen once. The ten largest make up 0.8% to 0.85% of the sample.

The TCR originated in a man younger than 30 with COVID-19, enrolled during active disease. The V gene is TRBV11-2 and the J gene is TRBJ2-2, with an unclear D gene assignment. The sample comprised peripheral blood. The bases read TGTGCCAGCAGCGGAACAGAGGAGCTGTTTTTT. The translation is CASSGTEELFF. The full variable domain, completed from the reference TRBV11-2 and TRBJ2-2 proteins outside the CDR3, reads EAGVAQSPRYKIIEKRQSVAFWCNPISGHATLYWYQQILGQGPKLLIQFQNNGVVDDSQLPKDRFSAERLKGVDSTLKIQPAKLEDSAVYLCASSGTEELFFGEGSRLTVL.